This TCR beta chain was captured in a study of blood T cell repertoires in COVID-19. Turning to the study itself: The origin of the acute and convalescent COVID-19 samples was the United States, Italy and Spain. PBMCs, B-cell-depleted T cells, or T cells were the source of the cDNA or gDNA that made up the material.

In the original processing: Amplifying reference gene primers gave estimates of nucleated cell counts. Here immunoSEQ multiplex PCR was the method, and the copy in TCRdb shows in-frame clones only, minus some. V and J calls and clone size come straight from that table; D and trimming were deduced from the DNA. This sample yields over 90,000 clones, of which roughly four fifths are seen a single time; approximately 6.8% belongs to the top ten. V lost 3 bases to trimming and J lost 6 bases; unmatched junction nucleotides: 8. Germline V gives CDR1 SGDLS, CDR2 YYNGEE. The CDR3 extends over 16 amino acids.

The sequence came from a man between 45 and 60 years old with active or convalescent COVID-19. The chain carries TRBV9 and TRBJ2-3; 12 bases map to TRBD2. The sequencing sample was made of peripheral blood. CDR3 region: CASSATSSGGADTQYF. The CDR3 nucleotides are TGTGCCAGCAGCGCCACATCTAGCGGGGGGGCTGATACGCAGTATTTT.